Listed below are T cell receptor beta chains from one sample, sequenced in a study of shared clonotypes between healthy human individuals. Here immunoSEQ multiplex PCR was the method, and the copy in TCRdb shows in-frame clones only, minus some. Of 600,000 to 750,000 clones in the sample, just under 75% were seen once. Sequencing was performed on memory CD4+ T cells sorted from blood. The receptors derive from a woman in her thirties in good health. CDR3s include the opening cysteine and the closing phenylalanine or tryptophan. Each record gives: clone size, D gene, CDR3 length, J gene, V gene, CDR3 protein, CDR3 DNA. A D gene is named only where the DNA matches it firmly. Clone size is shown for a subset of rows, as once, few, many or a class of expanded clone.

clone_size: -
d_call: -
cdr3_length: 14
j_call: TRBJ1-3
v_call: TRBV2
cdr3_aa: CASRGTFSGNTIYF
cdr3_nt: TGTGCCAGCAGGGGGACCTTCTCTGGAAACACCATATATTTT

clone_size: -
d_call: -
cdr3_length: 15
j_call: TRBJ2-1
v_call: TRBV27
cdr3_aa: CASSAEYSQTNEQFF
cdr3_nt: TGTGCCAGCAGTGCGGAATACTCACAAACGAATGAGCAGTTCTTC

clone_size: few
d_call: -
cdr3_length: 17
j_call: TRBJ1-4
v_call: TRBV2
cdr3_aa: CASSEALSWGSNEKLFF
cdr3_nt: TGTGCCAGCAGTGAAGCGCTTAGCTGGGGCTCAAATGAAAAACTGTTTTTT

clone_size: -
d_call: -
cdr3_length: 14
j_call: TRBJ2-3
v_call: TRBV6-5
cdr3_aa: CASRLREPGDTQYF
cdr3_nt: TGTGCCAGCAGACTCCGGGAGCCTGGGGATACGCAGTATTTT

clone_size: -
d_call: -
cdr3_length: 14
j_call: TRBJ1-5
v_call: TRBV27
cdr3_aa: CASSPLGGERPQHF
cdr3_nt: TGTGCCAGCAGTCCCTTAGGGGGGGAGCGGCCCCAGCATTTT

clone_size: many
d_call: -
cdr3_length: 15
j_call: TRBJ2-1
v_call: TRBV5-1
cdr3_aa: CASSLGIGNYNEQFF
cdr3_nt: TGCGCCAGCAGCTTGGGAATAGGGAACTACAATGAGCAGTTCTTC

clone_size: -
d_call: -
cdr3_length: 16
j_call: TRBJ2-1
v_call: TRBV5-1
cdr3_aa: CASSFGTDSSYNEQFF
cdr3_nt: TGCGCCAGCAGCTTTGGGACGGATAGCTCCTACAATGAGCAGTTCTTC

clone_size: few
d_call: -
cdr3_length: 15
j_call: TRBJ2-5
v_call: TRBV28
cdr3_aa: CASSFRPRNQETQYF
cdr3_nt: TGTGCCAGCAGTTTCAGGCCGCGAAACCAAGAGACCCAGTACTTC

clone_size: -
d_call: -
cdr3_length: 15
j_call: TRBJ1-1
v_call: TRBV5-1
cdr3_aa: CASSLGTNGNTEAFF
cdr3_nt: TGCGCCAGCAGCTTGGGGACAAACGGGAACACTGAAGCTTTCTTT

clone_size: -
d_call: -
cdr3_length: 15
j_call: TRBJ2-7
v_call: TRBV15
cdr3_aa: CATSRDSAGGALQYF
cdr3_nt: TGTGCCACCAGCAGAGATTCGGCAGGAGGGGCTTTGCAGTACTTC

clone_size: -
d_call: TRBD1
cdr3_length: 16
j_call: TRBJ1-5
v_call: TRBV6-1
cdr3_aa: CASSDPGQTTRQPQHF
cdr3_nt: TGTGCCAGCAGTGACCCGGGACAGACCACGCGTCAGCCCCAGCATTTT

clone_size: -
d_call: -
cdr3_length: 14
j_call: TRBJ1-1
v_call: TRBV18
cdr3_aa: CASSLGDGYTEAFF
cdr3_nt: TGTGCCAGCTCCCTCGGAGACGGTTACACTGAAGCTTTCTTT

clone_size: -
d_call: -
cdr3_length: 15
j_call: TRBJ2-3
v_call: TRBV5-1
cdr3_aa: CASSRRVGSTDTQYF
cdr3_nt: TGCGCCAGCAGCCGCCGTGTGGGAAGCACAGATACGCAGTATTTT

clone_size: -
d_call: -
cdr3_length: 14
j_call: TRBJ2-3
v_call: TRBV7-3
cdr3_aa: CASSPGPDTDTQYF
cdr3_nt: TGTGCCAGCAGCCCAGGCCCGGACACAGATACGCAGTATTTT

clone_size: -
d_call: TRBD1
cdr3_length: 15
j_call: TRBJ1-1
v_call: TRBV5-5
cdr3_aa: CASSPRTGVSTEAFF
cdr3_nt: TGTGCCAGCAGCCCTCGGACAGGGGTAAGCACTGAAGCTTTCTTT

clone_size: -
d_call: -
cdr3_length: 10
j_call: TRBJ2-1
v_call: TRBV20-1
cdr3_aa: CSARENEQFF
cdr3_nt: TGCAGTGCTAGAGAGAATGAGCAGTTCTTC

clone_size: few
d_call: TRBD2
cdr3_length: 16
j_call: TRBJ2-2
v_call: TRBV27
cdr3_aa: CATKKPGLASTGELFF
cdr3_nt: TGTGCCACCAAGAAACCGGGACTAGCGTCAACCGGGGAGCTGTTTTTT

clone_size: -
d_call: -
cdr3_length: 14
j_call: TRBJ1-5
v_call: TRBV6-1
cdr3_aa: CASSGQQFNQPQHF
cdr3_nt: TGTGCCAGCAGCGGACAGCAATTCAATCAGCCCCAGCATTTT

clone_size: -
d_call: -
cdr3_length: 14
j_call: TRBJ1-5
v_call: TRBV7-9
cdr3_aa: CASSLGAGSQPQHF
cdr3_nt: TGTGCCAGCAGCTTAGGTGCAGGGAGCCAGCCCCAGCATTTT

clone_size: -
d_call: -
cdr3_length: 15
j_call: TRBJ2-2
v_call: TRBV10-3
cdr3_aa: CAITPTEAYTGELFF
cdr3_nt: TGTGCCATCACCCCGACAGAAGCCTACACCGGGGAGCTGTTTTTT

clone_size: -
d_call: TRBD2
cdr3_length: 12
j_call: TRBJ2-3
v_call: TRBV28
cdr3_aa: CASSSTSGMGYF
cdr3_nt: TGTGCCAGCAGTTCGACTAGCGGGATGGGGTATTTT

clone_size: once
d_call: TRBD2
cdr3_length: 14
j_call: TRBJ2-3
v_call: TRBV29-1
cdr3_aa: CSVLAGGRTDTQYF
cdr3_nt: TGCAGCGTTTTAGCGGGAGGGCGCACAGATACGCAGTATTTT

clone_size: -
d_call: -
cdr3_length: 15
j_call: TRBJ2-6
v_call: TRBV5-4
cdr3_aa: CASSSVRSGANVLTF
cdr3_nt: TGTGCCAGCAGCTCTGTAAGGTCTGGGGCCAACGTCCTGACTTTC

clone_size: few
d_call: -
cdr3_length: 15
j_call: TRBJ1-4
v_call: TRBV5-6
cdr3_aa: CASSFSGRTNEKLFF
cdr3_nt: TGTGCCAGCAGCTTTTCAGGGCGCACTAATGAAAAACTGTTTTTT

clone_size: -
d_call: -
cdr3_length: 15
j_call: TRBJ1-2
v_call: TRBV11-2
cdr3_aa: CASSLSGQLNYGYTF
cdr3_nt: TGTGCCAGCAGCTTGTCCGGGCAGCTTAACTATGGCTACACCTTC

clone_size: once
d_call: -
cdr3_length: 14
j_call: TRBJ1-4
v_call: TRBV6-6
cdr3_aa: CASSTGSGTEKLFF
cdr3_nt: TGTGCCAGCAGTACAGGGTCGGGCACTGAAAAACTGTTTTTT

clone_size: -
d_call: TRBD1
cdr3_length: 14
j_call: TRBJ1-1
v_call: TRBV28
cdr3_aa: CASSVGTGGTEAFF
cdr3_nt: TGTGCCAGCAGCGTTGGGACAGGGGGCACTGAAGCTTTCTTT

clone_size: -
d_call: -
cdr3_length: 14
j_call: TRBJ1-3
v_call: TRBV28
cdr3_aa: CASSYPNSGNTIYF
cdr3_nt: TGTGCCAGCAGTTATCCGAACTCTGGAAACACCATATATTTT

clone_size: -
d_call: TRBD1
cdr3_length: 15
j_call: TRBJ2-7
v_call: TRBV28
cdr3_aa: CASSSDQGAKGEQYF
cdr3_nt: TGTGCCAGCAGTTCAGACCAGGGGGCTAAGGGCGAGCAGTACTTC

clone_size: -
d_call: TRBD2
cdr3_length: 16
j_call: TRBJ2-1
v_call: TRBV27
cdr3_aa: CASSLWTSVSYNEQFF
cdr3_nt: TGTGCCAGCAGTTTGTGGACTAGCGTTTCCTACAATGAGCAGTTCTTC

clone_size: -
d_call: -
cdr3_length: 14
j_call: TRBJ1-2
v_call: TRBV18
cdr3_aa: CASSPSSGAQGYTF
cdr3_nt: TGTGCCAGCTCACCATCGTCAGGGGCACAGGGCTACACCTTC

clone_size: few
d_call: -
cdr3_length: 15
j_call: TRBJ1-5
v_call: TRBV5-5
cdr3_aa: CASSLEPYSNQPQHF
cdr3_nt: TGTGCCAGCAGCTTGGAGCCATATAGCAATCAGCCCCAGCATTTT

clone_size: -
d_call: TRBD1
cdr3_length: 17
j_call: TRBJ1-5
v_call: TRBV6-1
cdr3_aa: CASSGHFRTGPEQPQHF
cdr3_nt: TGTGCCAGCAGTGGCCATTTTAGGACAGGGCCAGAGCAGCCCCAGCATTTT

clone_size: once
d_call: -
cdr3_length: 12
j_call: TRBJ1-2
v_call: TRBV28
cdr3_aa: CASSLVQYGYTF
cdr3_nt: TGTGCCAGCAGTTTGGTTCAGTATGGCTACACCTTC

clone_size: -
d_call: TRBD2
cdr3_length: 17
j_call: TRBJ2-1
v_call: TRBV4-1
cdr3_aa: CASSQDLWTRTSHEQFF
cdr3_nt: TGCGCCAGCAGCCAAGATTTATGGACTAGGACCTCCCATGAGCAGTTCTTC

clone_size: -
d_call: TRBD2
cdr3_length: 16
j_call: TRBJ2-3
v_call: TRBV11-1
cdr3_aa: CASSLVLGLGTDTQYF
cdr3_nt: TGTGCCAGCAGCTTAGTGTTGGGACTAGGCACAGATACGCAGTATTTT

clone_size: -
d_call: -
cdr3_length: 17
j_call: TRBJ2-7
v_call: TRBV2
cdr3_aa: CASSEALVRHPSYEQYF
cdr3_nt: TGTGCCAGCAGTGAAGCGCTTGTCAGGCACCCCTCCTACGAGCAGTACTTC